This TCR beta chain was recovered during a study of tumor and adjacent non-tumor tissue in lung cancer. Study outcomes and limitations: Tumor repertoires had a smaller top 100 clone share than normal lung.

The library came from three nested PCR rounds adapted from ARM-PCR protocols. Each CDR3 protein is one row after TCRdb ran MiXCR on the multiplex PCR reads. This sample has about 90,000 distinct CDR3 sequences, with 75% to 85% found just once. CDR3 length: 18 amino acids. Between the trimmed V and J ends, which lost 2 bases and 2 bases, there was a span of 21 bases. Per the germline V gene, CDR1 is MNHNS and CDR2 is SASEGT. Notes on this clonotype: The antigen is unknown. It is likely a read error, because the conserved phenylalanine at the end of the CDR3 is missing.

The template was RNA from unsorted bulk tissue. Distant lung tissue was collected more than 3 cm away from the tumor edge. The origin of this receptor is a woman in her 50s with non-small cell lung cancer. Sequencing was done on a sample of distant non-tumor lung tissue. The chain links TRBV6-1 to TRBJ1-1, with D perhaps TRBD1 (5 bases). The CDR3 DNA reads TGTGCCAGCAGTGAATGTGGTCAGGGCTCCATTGAAAACACTGAAGCTTTCATT. Translating it yields CASSECGQGSIENTEAFI.